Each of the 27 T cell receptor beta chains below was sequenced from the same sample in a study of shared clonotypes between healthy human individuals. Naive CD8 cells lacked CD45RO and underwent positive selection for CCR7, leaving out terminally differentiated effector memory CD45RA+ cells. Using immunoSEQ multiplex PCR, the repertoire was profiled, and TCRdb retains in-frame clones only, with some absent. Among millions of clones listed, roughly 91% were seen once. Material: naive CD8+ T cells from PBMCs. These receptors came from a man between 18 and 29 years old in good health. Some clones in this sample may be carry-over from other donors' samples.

CDR3 in DNA: TGTGCCACCAGCAGATTGATGAACTATGGCTACACCTTC. This translates into CATSRLMNYGYTF. This chain links TRBV15 with TRBJ1-2; D gene ambiguous. V gave up 2 bases and J gave up 2 bases, with 6 bases separating them. Germline CDR1 LNHNV, CDR2 YYDKDF (reference sequence). The CDR3 contains 13 residues. The whole variable domain, filled in from reference TRBV15 and TRBJ1-2, reads DAMVIQNPRYQVTQFGKPVTLSCSQTLNHNVMYWYQQKSSQAPKLLFHYYDKDFNNEADTPDNFQSRRPNTSFCFLDIRSPGLGDTAMYLCATSRLMNYGYTFGSGTRLTVV.

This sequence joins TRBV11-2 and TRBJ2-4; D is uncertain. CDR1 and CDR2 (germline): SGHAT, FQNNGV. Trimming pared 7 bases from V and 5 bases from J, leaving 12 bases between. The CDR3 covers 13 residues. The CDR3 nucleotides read TGTGCCAGCACCAAAAGCCTCGAAAACATTCAGTACTTC. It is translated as CASTKSLENIQYF.

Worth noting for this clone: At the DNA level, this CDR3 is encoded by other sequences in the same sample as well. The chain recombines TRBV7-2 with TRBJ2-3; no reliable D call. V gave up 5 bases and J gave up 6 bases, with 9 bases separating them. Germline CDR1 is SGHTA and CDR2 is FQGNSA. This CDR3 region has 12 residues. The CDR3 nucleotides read TGTGCCAGCAGCCCTGCCAGGGATACGCAGTATTTT. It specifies CASSPARDTQYF.

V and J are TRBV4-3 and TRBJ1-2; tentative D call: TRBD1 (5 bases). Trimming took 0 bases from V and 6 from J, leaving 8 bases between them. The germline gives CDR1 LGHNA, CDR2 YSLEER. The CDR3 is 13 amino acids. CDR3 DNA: TGCGCCAGCAGCCAAGATTGGGGCGATGGCTACACCTTC. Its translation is CASSQDWGDGYTF.

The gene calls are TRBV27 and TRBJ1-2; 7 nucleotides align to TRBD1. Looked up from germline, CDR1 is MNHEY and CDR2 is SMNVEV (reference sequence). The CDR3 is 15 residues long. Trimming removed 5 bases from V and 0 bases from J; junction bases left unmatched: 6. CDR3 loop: CASSTRQGTNYGYTF. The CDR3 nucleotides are TGTGCCAGCAGTACCCGACAGGGAACTAACTATGGCTACACCTTC.

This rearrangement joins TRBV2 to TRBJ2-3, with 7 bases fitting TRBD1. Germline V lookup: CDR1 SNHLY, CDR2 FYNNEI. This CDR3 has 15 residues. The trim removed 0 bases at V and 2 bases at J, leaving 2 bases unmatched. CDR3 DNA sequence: TGTGCCAGCAGTGAAGCCAGGGGGACCACAGATACGCAGTATTTT. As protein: CASSEARGTTDTQYF.

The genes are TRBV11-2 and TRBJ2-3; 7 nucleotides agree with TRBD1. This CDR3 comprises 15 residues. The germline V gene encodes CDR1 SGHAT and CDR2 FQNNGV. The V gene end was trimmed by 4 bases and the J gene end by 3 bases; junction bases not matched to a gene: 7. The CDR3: CASSYLDRSTDTQYF. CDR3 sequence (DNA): TGTGCCAGCAGCTATTTGGACAGGTCGACAGATACGCAGTATTTT. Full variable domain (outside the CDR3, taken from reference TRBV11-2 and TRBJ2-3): EAGVAQSPRYKIIEKRQSVAFWCNPISGHATLYWYQQILGQGPKLLIQFQNNGVVDDSQLPKDRFSAERLKGVDSTLKIQPAKLEDSAVYLCASSYLDRSTDTQYFGPGTRLTVL.

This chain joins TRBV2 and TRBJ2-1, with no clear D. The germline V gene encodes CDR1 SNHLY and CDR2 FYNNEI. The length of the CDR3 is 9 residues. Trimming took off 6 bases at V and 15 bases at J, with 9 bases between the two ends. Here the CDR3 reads CASRDGGFF. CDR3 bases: TGTGCCAGCAGGGACGGCGGGTTCTTC.

CDR3 protein: CSVEEGAGGPWDEQFF. Written as DNA, the CDR3 is TGCAGCGTTGAAGAGGGAGCGGGAGGGCCATGGGATGAGCAGTTCTTC. The rearrangement uses TRBV29-1 and TRBJ2-1; TRBD2 matches at 10 bases. This CDR3 has 16 residues. Losses at the gene ends were 0 bases for V and 8 bases for J; bases not matched to a gene: 10. Germline assignment: CDR1 SQVTM and CDR2 ANQGSEA.

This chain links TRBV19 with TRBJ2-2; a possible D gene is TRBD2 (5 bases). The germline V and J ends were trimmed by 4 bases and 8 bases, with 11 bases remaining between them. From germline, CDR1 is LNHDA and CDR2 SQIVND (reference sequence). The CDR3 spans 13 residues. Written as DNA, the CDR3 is TGTGCCAGTAGTAGGCTAGCAGCTGGGGAGCTGTTTTTT. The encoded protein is CASSRLAAGELFF. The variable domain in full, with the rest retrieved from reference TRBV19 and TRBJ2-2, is DGGITQSPKYLFRKEGQNVTLSCEQNLNHDAMYWYRQDPGQGLRLIYYSQIVNDFQKGDIAEGYSVSREKKESFPLTVTSAQKNPTAFYLCASSRLAAGELFFGEGSRLTVL.

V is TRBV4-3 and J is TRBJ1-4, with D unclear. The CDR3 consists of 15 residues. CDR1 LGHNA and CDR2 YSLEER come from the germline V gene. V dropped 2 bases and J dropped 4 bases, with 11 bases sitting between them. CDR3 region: CASSQLTANNEKLFF. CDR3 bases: TGCGCCAGCAGCCAATTGACGGCGAATAATGAAAAACTGTTTTTT.

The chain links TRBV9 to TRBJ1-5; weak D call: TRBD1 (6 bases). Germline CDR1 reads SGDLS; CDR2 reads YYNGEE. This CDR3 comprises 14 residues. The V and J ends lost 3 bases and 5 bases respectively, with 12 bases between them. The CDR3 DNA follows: TGTGCCAGCAGCGGAGGGGGGATCTATCAGCCCCAGCATTTT. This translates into CASSGGGIYQPQHF.

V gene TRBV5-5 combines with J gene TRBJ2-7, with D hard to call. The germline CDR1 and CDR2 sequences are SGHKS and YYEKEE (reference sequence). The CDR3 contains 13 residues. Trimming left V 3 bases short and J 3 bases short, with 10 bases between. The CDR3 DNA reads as TGTGCCAGCAGCTCTAATGACAACTACGAGCAGTACTTC. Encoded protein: CASSSNDNYEQYF.

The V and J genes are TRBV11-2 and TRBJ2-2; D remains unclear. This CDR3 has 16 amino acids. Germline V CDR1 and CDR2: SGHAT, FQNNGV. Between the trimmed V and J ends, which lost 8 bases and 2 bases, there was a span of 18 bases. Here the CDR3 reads CASDQLGRPNTGELFF. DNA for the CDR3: TGTGCCAGCGACCAACTGGGCAGACCAAACACCGGGGAGCTGTTTTTT.

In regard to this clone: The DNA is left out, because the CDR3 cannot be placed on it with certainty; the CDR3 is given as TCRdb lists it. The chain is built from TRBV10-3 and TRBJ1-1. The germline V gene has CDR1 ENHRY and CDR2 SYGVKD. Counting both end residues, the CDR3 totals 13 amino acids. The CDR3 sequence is CAISESVARGSFF.

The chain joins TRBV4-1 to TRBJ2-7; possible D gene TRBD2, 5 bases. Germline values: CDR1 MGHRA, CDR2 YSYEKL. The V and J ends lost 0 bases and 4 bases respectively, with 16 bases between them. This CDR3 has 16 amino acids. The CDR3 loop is CASSQDSRTEAYEQYF. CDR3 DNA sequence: TGCGCCAGCAGCCAAGATTCACGCACGGAGGCGTACGAGCAGTACTTC.

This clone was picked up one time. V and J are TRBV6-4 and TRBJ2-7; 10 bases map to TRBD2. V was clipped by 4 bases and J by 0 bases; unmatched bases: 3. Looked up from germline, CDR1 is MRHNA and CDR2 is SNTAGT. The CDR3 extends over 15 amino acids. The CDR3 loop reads CASSVIAGGSYEQYF. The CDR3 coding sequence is TGTGCCAGCAGTGTTATAGCGGGAGGCTCCTACGAGCAGTACTTC.

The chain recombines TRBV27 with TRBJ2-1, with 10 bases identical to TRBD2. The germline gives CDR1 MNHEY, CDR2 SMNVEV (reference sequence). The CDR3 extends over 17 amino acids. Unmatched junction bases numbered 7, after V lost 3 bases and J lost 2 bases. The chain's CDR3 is CASSLRLAGAPYNEQFF. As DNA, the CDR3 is TGTGCCAGCAGTTTGCGTCTAGCGGGAGCTCCCTACAATGAGCAGTTCTTC.

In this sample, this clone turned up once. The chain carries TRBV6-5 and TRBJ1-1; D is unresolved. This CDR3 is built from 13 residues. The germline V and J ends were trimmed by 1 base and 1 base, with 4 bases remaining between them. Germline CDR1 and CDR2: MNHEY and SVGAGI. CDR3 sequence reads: CASSYWGNTEAFF. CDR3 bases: TGTGCCAGCAGTTACTGGGGGAACACTGAAGCTTTCTTT.

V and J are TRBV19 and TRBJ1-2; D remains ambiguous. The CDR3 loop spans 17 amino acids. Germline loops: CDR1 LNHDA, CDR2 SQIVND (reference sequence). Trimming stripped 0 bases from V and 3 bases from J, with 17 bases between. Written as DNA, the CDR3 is TGTGCCAGTAGTATAGATTTGGAAGGTAATAACGACTATGGCTACACCTTC. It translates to CASSIDLEGNNDYGYTF. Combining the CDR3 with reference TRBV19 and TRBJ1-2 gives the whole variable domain DGGITQSPKYLFRKEGQNVTLSCEQNLNHDAMYWYRQDPGQGLRLIYYSQIVNDFQKGDIAEGYSVSREKKESFPLTVTSAQKNPTAFYLCASSIDLEGNNDYGYTFGSGTRLTVV.

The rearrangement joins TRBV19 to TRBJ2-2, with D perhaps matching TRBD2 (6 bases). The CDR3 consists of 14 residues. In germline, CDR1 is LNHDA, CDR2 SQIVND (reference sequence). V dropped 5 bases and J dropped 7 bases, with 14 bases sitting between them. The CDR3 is CASSDTGAGGELFF. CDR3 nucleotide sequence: TGTGCCAGTAGTGACACGGGAGCCGGCGGGGAGCTGTTTTTT.

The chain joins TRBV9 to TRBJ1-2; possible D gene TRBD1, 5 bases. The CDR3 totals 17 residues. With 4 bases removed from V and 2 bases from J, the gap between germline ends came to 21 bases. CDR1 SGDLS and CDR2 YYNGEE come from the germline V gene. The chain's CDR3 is CASSFAGSVLPNYGYTF. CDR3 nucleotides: TGTGCCAGCAGCTTTGCAGGGTCCGTATTACCCAACTATGGCTACACCTTC.

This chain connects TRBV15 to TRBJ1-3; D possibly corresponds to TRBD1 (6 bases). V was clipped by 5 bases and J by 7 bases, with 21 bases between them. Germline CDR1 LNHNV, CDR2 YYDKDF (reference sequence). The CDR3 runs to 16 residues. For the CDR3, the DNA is TGTGCCACCAGCGGGAAGAGGGGAGGACAGTGGAACACCATATATTTT. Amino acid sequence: CATSGKRGGQWNTIYF.

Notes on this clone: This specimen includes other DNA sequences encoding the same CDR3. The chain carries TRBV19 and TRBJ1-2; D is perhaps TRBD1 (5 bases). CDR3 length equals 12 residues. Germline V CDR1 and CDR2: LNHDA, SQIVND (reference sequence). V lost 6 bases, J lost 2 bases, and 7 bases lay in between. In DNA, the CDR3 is TGTGCCAGTAGGGGGGACAACTATGGCTACACCTTC. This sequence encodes CASRGDNYGYTF.

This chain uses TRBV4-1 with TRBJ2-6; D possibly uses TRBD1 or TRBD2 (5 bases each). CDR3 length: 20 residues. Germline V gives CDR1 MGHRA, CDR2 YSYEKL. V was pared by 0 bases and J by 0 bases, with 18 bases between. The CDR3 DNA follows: TGCGCCAGCAGCCAAGAAGGCGGGTCAGGGTTCTTCTCTGGGGCCAACGTCCTGACTTTC. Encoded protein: CASSQEGGSGFFSGANVLTF.

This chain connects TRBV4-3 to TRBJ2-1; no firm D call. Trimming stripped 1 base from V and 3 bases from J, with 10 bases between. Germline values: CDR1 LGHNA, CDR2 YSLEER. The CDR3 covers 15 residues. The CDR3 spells CASSQVRGLYNEQFF. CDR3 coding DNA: TGCGCCAGCAGCCAAGTTAGAGGCCTCTACAATGAGCAGTTCTTC.

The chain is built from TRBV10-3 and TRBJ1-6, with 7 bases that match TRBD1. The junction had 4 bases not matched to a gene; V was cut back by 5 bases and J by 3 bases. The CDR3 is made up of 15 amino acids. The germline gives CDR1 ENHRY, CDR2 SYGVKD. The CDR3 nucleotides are TGTGCCATCAGTCCGGGACAGAACTATAATTCACCCCTCCACTTT. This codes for CAISPGQNYNSPLHF.